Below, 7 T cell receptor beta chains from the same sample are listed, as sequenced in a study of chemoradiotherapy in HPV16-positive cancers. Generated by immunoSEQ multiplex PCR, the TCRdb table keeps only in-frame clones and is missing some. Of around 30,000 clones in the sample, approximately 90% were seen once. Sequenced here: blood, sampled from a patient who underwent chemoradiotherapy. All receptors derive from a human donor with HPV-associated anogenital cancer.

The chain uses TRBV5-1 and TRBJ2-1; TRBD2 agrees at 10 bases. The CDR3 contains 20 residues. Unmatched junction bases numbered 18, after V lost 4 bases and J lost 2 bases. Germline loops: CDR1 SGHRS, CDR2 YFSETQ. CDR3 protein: CASSGTSGGAVPGAYNEQFF. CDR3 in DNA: TGCGCCAGCAGCGGGACGAGCGGGGGGGCGGTTCCGGGTGCCTACAATGAGCAGTTCTTC.

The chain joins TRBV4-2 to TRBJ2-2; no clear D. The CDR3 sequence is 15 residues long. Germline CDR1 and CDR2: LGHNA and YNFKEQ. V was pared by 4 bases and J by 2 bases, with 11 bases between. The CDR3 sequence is CASSPMSENTGELFF. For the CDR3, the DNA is TGTGCCAGCAGCCCCATGAGCGAAAACACCGGGGAGCTGTTTTTT.

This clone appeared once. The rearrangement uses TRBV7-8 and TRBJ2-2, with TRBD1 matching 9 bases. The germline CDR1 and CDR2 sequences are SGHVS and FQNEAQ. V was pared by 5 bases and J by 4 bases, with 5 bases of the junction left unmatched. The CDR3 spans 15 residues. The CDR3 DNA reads TGTGCCAGCAGCCTACAGGGGGCGGGCACCGGGGAGCTGTTTTTT. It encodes CASSLQGAGTGELFF. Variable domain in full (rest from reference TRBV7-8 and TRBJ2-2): GAGVSQSPRYKVAKRGQDVALRCDPISGHVSLFWYQQALGQGPEFLTYFQNEAQLDKSGLPSDRFFAERPEGSVSTLKIQRTQQEDSAVYLCASSLQGAGTGELFFGEGSRLTVL.

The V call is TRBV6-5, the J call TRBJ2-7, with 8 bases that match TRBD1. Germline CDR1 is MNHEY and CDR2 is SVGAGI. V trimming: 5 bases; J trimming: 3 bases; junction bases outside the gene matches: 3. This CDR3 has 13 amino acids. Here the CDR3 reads CASSPDRGYEQYF. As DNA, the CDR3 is TGTGCCAGCAGTCCCGACAGGGGCTACGAGCAGTACTTC.

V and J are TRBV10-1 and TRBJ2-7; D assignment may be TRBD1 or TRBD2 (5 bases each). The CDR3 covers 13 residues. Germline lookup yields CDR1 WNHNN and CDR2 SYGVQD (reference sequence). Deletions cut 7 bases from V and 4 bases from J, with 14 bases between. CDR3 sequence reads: CASNPGPLYEQYF. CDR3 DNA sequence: TGCGCCAGCAACCCGGGACCCCTATACGAGCAGTACTTC.

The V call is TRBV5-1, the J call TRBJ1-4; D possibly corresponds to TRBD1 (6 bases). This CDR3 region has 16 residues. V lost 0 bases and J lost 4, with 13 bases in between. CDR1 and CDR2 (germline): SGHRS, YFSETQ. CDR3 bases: TGCGCCAGCAGCTTGGTTGGGGGCGCGGGTAATGAAAAACTGTTTTTT. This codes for CASSLVGGAGNEKLFF.

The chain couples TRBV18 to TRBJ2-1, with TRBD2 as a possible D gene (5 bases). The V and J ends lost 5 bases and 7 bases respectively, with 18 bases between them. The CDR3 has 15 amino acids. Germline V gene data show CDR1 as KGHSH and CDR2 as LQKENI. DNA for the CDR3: TGTGCCAGCTCAAAAGCGGACCCCACGGGAAATGAGCAGTTCTTC. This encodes CASSKADPTGNEQFF. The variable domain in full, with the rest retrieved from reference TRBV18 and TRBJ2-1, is NAGVMQNPRHLVRRRGQEARLRCSPMKGHSHVYWYRQLPEEGLKFMVYLQKENIIDESGMPKERFSAEFPKEGPSILRIQQVVRGDSAAYFCASSKADPTGNEQFFGPGTRLTVL.